These 12 T cell receptor beta chains came from one sample sequenced in a study of T cells in Graves' hyperthyroidism and ophthalmopathy. Researchers took RNA transcripts and amplified the TCR beta CDR3 regions from them. Carried out on the TCR CDR3, a first-round RT-PCR used the HTBI primer set. TCRdb used MiXCR to reprocess the multiplex PCR reads, holding one entry per CDR3 protein. The repertoire includes 700,000 or so distinct CDR3 sequences, 15% to 20% of them detected once, and approximately 8.4% sits in the top ten. Sequenced sample: blood. Receptor source: a man younger than 35 with Graves' hyperthyroidism.

This clonotype was recorded many times. V and J are TRBV10-3 and TRBJ2-7; 10 bases line up with TRBD1. With V trimmed by 3 bases and J by 3 bases, 8 bases remained unmatched. Germline assignment: CDR1 ENHRY and CDR2 SYGVKD. This CDR3 spans 16 amino acids. The CDR3 sequence is CAISDPGTGAGYEQYF. Here the CDR3 DNA reads TGTGCCATCAGTGACCCGGGGACAGGGGCGGGCTACGAGCAGTACTTC.

This clonotype was seen only a few times. The chain employs TRBV27 and TRBJ2-2; perhaps TRBD2 as D (5 bases). Trimming took off 5 bases at V and 0 bases at J, with 16 bases between the two ends. CDR1 is MNHEY and CDR2 is SMNVEV in the germline V gene (reference sequence). The CDR3 extends over 17 amino acids. The CDR3 region is CASSSIRGSANTGELFF. CDR3 coding DNA: TGTGCCAGCAGTAGTATACGTGGGAGCGCGAACACCGGGGAGCTGTTTTTT.

This clonotype was seen ten or more times. The chain's CDR3 is CASSLGNSGTLAKNIQYF. The CDR3 region has the DNA TGTGCCAGCAGCTTAGGAAATAGCGGGACTTTAGCCAAAAACATTCAGTACTTC. V is TRBV11-2 and J is TRBJ2-4; the match to TRBD2 covers 8 bases. The CDR3 runs to 18 residues. Germline V CDR1 and CDR2: SGHAT, FQNNGV. The V and J ends lost 1 base and 0 bases, in that order; junction bases with no gene match: 8.

Many counts were recorded for this clonotype. The chain couples TRBV2 to TRBJ2-7; TRBD2 matches at 12 bases. The CDR3 spans 14 residues. V lost 6 bases and J lost 7; bases outside the gene matches: 7. Germline CDR1 is SNHLY and CDR2 is FYNNEI. The CDR3 reads CASSWTSGVREQYF. The DNA of the CDR3 is TGTGCCAGCAGCTGGACTAGCGGGGTCCGGGAGCAGTACTTC.

This clonotype was recorded many times. This chain uses TRBV7-2 with TRBJ2-7; D gene uncertain. V was shortened by 1 base and J by 1 base, with 8 bases between the two germline ends. Germline V CDR1 and CDR2: SGHTA, FQGNSA. The CDR3 extends over 14 amino acids. The CDR3 DNA reads TGTGCCAGCAGCTTAGGCGGAACTTCCTACGAGCAGTACTTC. It encodes CASSLGGTSYEQYF.

V usage is TRBV24-1 and J usage is TRBJ2-2; D is unresolved. Between the trimmed V and J ends, which lost 6 bases and 4 bases, there was a span of 14 bases. Looked up from germline, CDR1 is KGHDR and CDR2 is SFDVKD. The CDR3 covers 15 residues. The CDR3 nucleotides are TGTGCCACCAGTCCCCAGGACCCAGGCACCGGGGAGCTGTTTTTT. Protein: CATSPQDPGTGELFF.

This clonotype occurred many times. DNA of the CDR3: TGTGCCACCAGCAGAGGAAGCGGGGGGTCTAGCACAGATACGCAGTATTTT. Translation gives CATSRGSGGSSTDTQYF. This chain uses TRBV15 with TRBJ2-3; 9 positions match TRBD2. After removal of 1 base from V and 0 bases from J, the junction contained 5 bases not matched to a gene. Germline-derived CDR1 and CDR2 are LNHNV and YYDKDF (reference sequence). The CDR3 length is 17 residues.

The DNA of the CDR3 is TGTGCCAGCAGCCCATTACCGTCGTATTTAGACAATGAGCAGTTCTTC. Residues: CASSPLPSYLDNEQFF. The chain combines TRBV11-2 with TRBJ2-1; D ambiguous. The CDR3 consists of 16 residues. Germline V CDR1 and CDR2: SGHAT, FQNNGV. V was shortened by 5 bases and J by 5 bases, with 19 bases between the two germline ends.

The sample holds a few counts of this clonotype. This chain joins TRBV24-1 and TRBJ2-6; D is undetermined. The CDR3 consists of 16 residues. CDR1 and CDR2 from the germline V gene are KGHDR and SFDVKD. Trimming removed 7 bases at V and 0 bases at J, with 12 bases between. The CDR3 loop is CATSPAVVSGANVLTF. The CDR3 DNA follows: TGTGCCACCAGCCCGGCGGTCGTCTCTGGGGCCAACGTCCTGACTTTC.

As for this clonotype: A read error is possible here, since a much larger clone lies one base away. J is TRBJ2-7 and V is TRBV7-2; 9 bases match TRBD1. The V segment lost 2 bases and the J segment 5 bases; nucleotides outside the gene matches: 13. Germline CDR1 is SGHTA and CDR2 is FQGNSA. CDR3 length: 17 residues. The CDR3 bases are TGTGCCAGCAGCTTAATATATTCGGACAGGGGTAGCCACGAGCAGTACTTC. The encoded protein is CASSLIYSDRGSHEQYF.

This clonotype appeared many times. V and J are TRBV27 and TRBJ2-1, with 11 bases aligning to TRBD2. The CDR3 is 15 amino acids. The V segment lost 3 bases and the J segment 4 bases; nucleotides outside the gene matches: 2. Germline CDR1 reads MNHEY; CDR2 reads SMNVEV (reference sequence). The CDR3 reads CASSLGLAVYNEQFF. The DNA of the CDR3 is TGTGCCAGCAGTTTGGGACTAGCGGTTTACAATGAGCAGTTCTTC.

About this clonotype: A much larger clonotype is one base distant, so this may be a read error. The genes are TRBV6-2 or TRBV6-3 and TRBJ2-7; the match to TRBD2 covers 10 bases. CDR1 MNHEY and CDR2 SVGEGT come from the germline V gene. This CDR3 has 16 residues. The CDR3 reads CAGSYSGLANVYEQYF. DNA of the CDR3: TGTGCCGGCAGTTACTCGGGACTAGCGAATGTCTACGAGCAGTACTTC.